This T cell receptor (beta chain) was identified in a study of T-cell reconstitution after alpha-beta-depleted transplantation in children. Study-level findings and limits: Reportedly, roughly two months post-transplant, alpha-beta T cells arose from several hundred expanded graft clones. Newly made T cells mostly supplied T-cell counts and diversity one year after transplant.

V lost 4 bases and J lost 2, with 13 bases in between. The CDR3 runs to 15 residues. Per the germline V gene, CDR1 is LGHNA and CDR2 is YSLEER. This clonotype was detected ten times or more. The antigen is undetermined. TCRbeta library construction was performed incorporating unique molecular identifiers. TCRdb independently ran MiXCR on the PCR reads; one entry per CDR3 protein. The sample lists approximately 500,000 distinct CDR3 sequences, more than 9% seen once, with roughly 2% in the top ten. V and J are TRBV4-3 and TRBJ2-3; D unresolved. The source is a child aged 2 to 15 with inherited bone marrow failure, due to receive a stem cell transplant. Specimen: PBMCs, collected before TCRalphabeta/CD19-depleted stem cell transplant. CDR3 sequence (DNA): TGCGCCAGCAGCCCGCACGCCCAGTCCACAGATACGCAGTATTTT. Amino acids: CASSPHAQSTDTQYF.